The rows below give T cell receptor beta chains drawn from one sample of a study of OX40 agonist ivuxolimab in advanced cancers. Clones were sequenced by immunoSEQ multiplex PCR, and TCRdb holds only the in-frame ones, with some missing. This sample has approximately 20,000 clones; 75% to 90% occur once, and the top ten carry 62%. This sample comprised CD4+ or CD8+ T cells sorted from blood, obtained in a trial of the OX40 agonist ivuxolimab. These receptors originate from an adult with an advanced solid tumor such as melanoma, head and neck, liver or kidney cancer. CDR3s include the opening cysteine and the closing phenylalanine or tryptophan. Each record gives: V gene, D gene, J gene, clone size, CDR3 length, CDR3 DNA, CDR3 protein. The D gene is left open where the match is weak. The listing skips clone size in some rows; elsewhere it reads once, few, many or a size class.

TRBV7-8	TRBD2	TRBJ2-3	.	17	TGTGCCAGCAGCTCGATTGGACTAGCGGGAGGGGCAGATACGCAGTATTTT	CASSSIGLAGGADTQYF
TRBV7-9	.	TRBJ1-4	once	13	TGTGCCAGCAGCCCCCTGTTGGAGGGGAAACTGTTTTTT	CASSPLLEGKLFF
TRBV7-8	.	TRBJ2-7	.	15	TGTGCCAGCAATAGGCGGGGGCTAAATACCTACGAGCAGTACTTC	CASNRRGLNTYEQYF
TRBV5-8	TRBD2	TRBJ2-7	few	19	TGTGCCAGTCCACTTTTAGCGGGACCCAATGACTACTCAACCTACGAGCAGTACTTC	CASPLLAGPNDYSTYEQYF
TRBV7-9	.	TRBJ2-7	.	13	TGTGCCAGCGAGGGGCAGGGGAAAAACGAGCAGTACTTC	CASEGQGKNEQYF
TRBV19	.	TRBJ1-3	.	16	.	CASSISAQDAENTIYF
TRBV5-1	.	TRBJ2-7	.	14	TGCGCCAGCAGCATACCGGGGGCTTACTACGAGCAGTACTTC	CASSIPGAYYEQYF
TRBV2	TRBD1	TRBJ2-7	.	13	TGTGCCAGCAGGGAGCGGACAGGGGATTTTCAGTACTTC	CASRERTGDFQYF
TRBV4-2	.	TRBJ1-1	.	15	TGTGCCAGCAGGCCCGCCGACGGAGTGAACACTGAAGCTTTCTTT	CASRPADGVNTEAFF
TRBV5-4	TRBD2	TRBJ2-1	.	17	TGTGCCAGCAGCCCGGGGCTGGCGGGGGGGCCCTACAATGAGCAGTTCTTC	CASSPGLAGGPYNEQFF
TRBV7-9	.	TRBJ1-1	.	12	TGTGCCAGCAGCCAAGACAGTCTTGAAGCTTTCTTT	CASSQDSLEAFF
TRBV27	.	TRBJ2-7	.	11	TGTGCCAGCAGTAGCACCTACGAGCAGTACTTC	CASSSTYEQYF
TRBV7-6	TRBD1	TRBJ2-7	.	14	TGTGCCAGCAGCAGTCCGGGACAGGGCTACGAGCAGTACTTC	CASSSPGQGYEQYF
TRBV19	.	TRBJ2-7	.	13	TGTGCCAGCGGCCCGCGGCTCTCCTACGAGCAGTACTTC	CASGPRLSYEQYF
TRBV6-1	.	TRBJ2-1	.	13	TGTGCCACAATCCGGATCTCCTACAATGAGCAGTTCTTC	CATIRISYNEQFF
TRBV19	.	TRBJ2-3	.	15	TGTGCCAGTAGTATCGCAGGGTGGGGCACAGATACGCAGTATTTT	CASSIAGWGTDTQYF
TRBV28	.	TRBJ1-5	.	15	TGTGCCAGCAGTTATTGGACCGGGACCCTTCAGCCCCAGCATTTT	CASSYWTGTLQPQHF
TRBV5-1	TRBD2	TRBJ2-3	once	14	TGCGCCAGCAGCCCGGGACTAGCGTGGCATACGCAGTATTTT	CASSPGLAWHTQYF
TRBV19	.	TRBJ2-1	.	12	TGTGCCAGTAGTCAGGGGGGCAATGAGCAGTTCTTC	CASSQGGNEQFF
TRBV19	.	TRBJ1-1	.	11	TGTGCCAGTAGTATCTGGGGTGAAGCTTTCTTT	CASSIWGEAFF
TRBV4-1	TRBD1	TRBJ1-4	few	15	TGCGCCAGCAGCCAAGGTGGGACAGCTAATGAAAAACTGTTTTTT	CASSQGGTANEKLFF
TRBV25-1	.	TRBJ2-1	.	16	TGTGCCAGCAGTGAATTAATCGAAAGCTCCTACAATGAGCAGTTCTTC	CASSELIESSYNEQFF
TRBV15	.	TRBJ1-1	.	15	TGTGCCACCAGCAGAGTGAGAGGGGTTGGGACTGAAGCTTTCTTT	CATSRVRGVGTEAFF
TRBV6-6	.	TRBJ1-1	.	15	TGTGCCAGCAGTTACGGGGGTGCCCTGAACACTGAAGCTTTCTTT	CASSYGGALNTEAFF